This TCR beta chain was retrieved from a study of T-cell reconstitution after alpha-beta-depleted transplantation in children (dated by TCRdb to 2016 to 2017). For the wider study: Using TCR repertoire profiling, the study quantitatively followed how T-cell immune reconstitution unfolded in children after TCRalphabeta/CD19-depleted allogeneic hematopoietic cell transplantation.

In regard to this clonotype: Its antigen remains unidentified. Per-base quality was not reported, and no clone a single base away is much larger than it.

The paper's findings and limits, for the study overall: About two months after transplant, the apparently early recovery of alphabetaT-cell counts reportedly depended on just several hundred clones that had expanded rapidly and came from non-depleted graft cells. Over the following months the frequencies of hyperexpanded clones went down, and after one year T-cell counts and TCRbeta diversity were mostly credited to newly produced T cells. In some patients, high TCRbeta diversity at day 60 was attributed to recipient T cells and intrathymic progenitors that had survived conditioning.

The protocol used for the library was PCR. TCRdb lists the instrument as Illumina HiSeq 2500. Molecular barcoding was employed in the preparation of TCR libraries, with unique molecular identifiers being used to normalize TCRbeta repertoire quantification. TCRdb passed the public sequencing reads through fastp at Q25 and MiXCR, retaining productive beta sequences. When rows share a CDR3 protein, they turn into one entry using the most common DNA and genes. Present in this sample are some 550,000 distinct CDR3 sequences, 23% of which were seen just once. In total, the top ten clones hold 13% to 15% of the sample. This sample's treatment or condition label indicates: allogeneic hematopoietic cell transplantation with graft depleted of TCRalphabeta T cells and CD19 B cells. TCRalphabeta/CD19-depleted allogeneic hematopoietic cell grafts were given to the transplant recipients, all of whom were children.

Reading the germline V gene gives CDR1 MNHNS and CDR2 SASEGT. Trimming costs V 5 bases and J 0 bases, and their ends lie 14 bases apart. The CDR3 covers 15 residues, taking in both the cysteine and the phenylalanine. Only the CDR3 region is kept as DNA, spanning 45 bases read in frame from base 1. This sequence originates from a boy under two years old who had a stem cell transplant for acute myeloid leukemia, so the T cells may come from the graft donor. The V gene is TRBV6-1 and the J gene is TRBJ2-7; the D gene identity is not certain. The sequenced sample was PBMCs, mostly from graft donor cells, obtained 360 days after TCRalphabeta/CD19-depleted stem cell transplant. CDR3 loop: CASSPRQPSSYEQYF. The sequenced DNA is TGTGCCAGCAGTCCCAGGCAGCCCAGCTCCTACGAGCAGTACTTC.